These 6 T cell receptor beta chains originate from one sample sequenced in a study of cytomegalovirus exposure and HLA in healthy donors (dated by TCRdb to 2015 to 2018). Libraries came from the immunoSEQ multiplex PCR assay. For the multiplex PCR, a mixture combining 60 forward primers for TCR Vbeta segments and 13 reverse primers for TCR Jbeta segments was used. Sourced from immuneACCESS, this table was stored by TCRdb with only in-frame sequences that have V and J called. A share of the clones is absent; for the studies checked, an unresolved V gene accounts for under half, and the remainder has no known explanation. The sample table records 250,000 to 350,000 clones; 86% of these occur just once. Of the sample, 4% falls within the top ten clones. The sequencing input was PBMCs. The origin of the receptors is a man aged 40-49 years in good health and CMV-seropositive.

This clone showed up just a few times. This chain links TRBV7-6 with TRBJ2-7, with 7 bases fitting TRBD2. This CDR3 has 14 residues. Germline V gives CDR1 SGHVS, CDR2 FNYEAQ. V shed 3 bases, J shed 5 bases, and the junction held 7 bases outside the gene matches. CDR3 DNA: TGTGCCAGCAGCTTGTGGGACGCGGGGGACGAGCAGTACTTC. Translated, it gives CASSLWDAGDEQYF.

This clone was detected only a few times. The rearrangement links TRBV19 to TRBJ1-2; D is undetermined. Germline values: CDR1 LNHDA, CDR2 SQIVND (reference sequence). The CDR3 is 13 residues long. The germline V and J ends were trimmed by 5 bases and 5 bases, with 12 bases remaining between them. CDR3 in DNA: TGTGCCAGTAGTGGCCACCCCAAATATGGCTACACCTTC. Translating it yields CASSGHPKYGYTF. Full variable domain (rest looked up from reference TRBV19 and TRBJ1-2): DGGITQSPKYLFRKEGQNVTLSCEQNLNHDAMYWYRQDPGQGLRLIYYSQIVNDFQKGDIAEGYSVSREKKESFPLTVTSAQKNPTAFYLCASSGHPKYGYTFGSGTRLTVV.

This clone appeared a single time. The rearrangement links TRBV6-5 to TRBJ1-2, with unresolved D. Germline-derived CDR1 and CDR2 are MNHEY and SVGAGI. This CDR3 has 15 residues. Trimming stripped 5 bases from V and 4 bases from J, with 17 bases between. CDR3 sequence: CASSTTYRDIYGYTF. As DNA, the CDR3 is TGTGCCAGCAGTACCACTTACAGAGATATCTATGGCTACACCTTC.

The V call is TRBV12-1, the J call TRBJ2-2; TRBD1 reflects the table's D call only, with no check against the DNA. TRBV12-1 is termed a pseudogene. This CDR3 has 16 amino acids. CDR3 region: CASSHHTGFLTGELFF. CDR3 bases: TGTGCCAGCAGCCATCATACAGGTTTCCTCACCGGGGAGCTGTTTTTT.

The chain is built from TRBV15 and TRBJ2-7; D gene uncertain. The CDR3 contains 13 residues. V lost 5 bases and J lost 3, with 11 bases in between. The V gene's germline CDR1 is LNHNV and CDR2 YYDKDF (reference sequence). The DNA of the CDR3 is TGTGCCACCAGCGCCAACTACCTCTACGAGCAGTACTTC. This codes for CATSANYLYEQYF.

The genes are TRBV10-3 and TRBJ1-5, with D possibly being TRBD1 (6 bases). CDR3 length equals 14 residues. The germline CDR1 and CDR2 sequences are ENHRY and SYGVKD. Trimming cost V 6 bases and J 0 bases, with 9 bases left between them. The CDR3 DNA sequence: TGTGCCATCAGCGACAGGAATAGCAATCAGCCCCAGCATTTT. It yields the protein CAISDRNSNQPQHF.